Listed below are T cell receptor beta chains from one sample, sequenced in a study of shared clonotypes between healthy human individuals. Repertoires were generated with immunoSEQ multiplex PCR, while TCRdb's copy carries only in-frame clones and drops some. The sample comprises some 2,500,000 clones, roughly 93% of which are singletons, and around 0.4% rests with the top ten. The sample was naive CD4+ T cells from PBMCs. Receptors originate from a young man in good health. Some clones in this sample may be carry-over from other donors' samples. The CDR3 runs from the conserved cysteine through the conserved F or W.

CDR3 length | V gene | CDR3 protein
15 | TRBV11-2 | CASSLDQGGRYEQYF
13 | TRBV5-6 | CASSSDKSAEQYF
13 | TRBV11-2 | CASSLQYNTEAFF
15 | TRBV7-2 | CASSLVYWGLAALLF
15 | TRBV7-2 | CASSLLGHPTDTQYF
16 | TRBV9 | CASSVGTRSSYNEQFF
14 | TRBV5-4 | CASSIDRGNNEQYF
16 | TRBV10-3 | CAISGLAGSAADTQYF
13 | TRBV7-2 | CASSLEGLNGYTF
14 | TRBV5-1 | CASMEGLSGNTIYF
14 | TRBV5-1 | CASSSSGKEAEQFF
16 | TRBV7-9 | CASSFPLAGVDYEQYF
12 | TRBV6-1 | CASSVGIYEQYF
13 | TRBV5-1 | CASSILPTKEQYF
17 | TRBV7-8 | CASSLDEGAVSGNTIYF
14 | TRBV6-5 | CASSPRTGATEAFF
13 | TRBV5-4 | CASRVRREETQYF
15 | TRBV5-1 | CASSPGDRTGYGYTF
17 | TRBV19 | CASNDRTASLFNQPQHF
14 | TRBV19 | CASSIGSGSYEQYF
12 | TRBV10-3 | CAISETGSEQYF
14 | TRBV7-9 | CASSLDRGAYGYTF
14 | TRBV28 | CATTQGVGRDTQYF